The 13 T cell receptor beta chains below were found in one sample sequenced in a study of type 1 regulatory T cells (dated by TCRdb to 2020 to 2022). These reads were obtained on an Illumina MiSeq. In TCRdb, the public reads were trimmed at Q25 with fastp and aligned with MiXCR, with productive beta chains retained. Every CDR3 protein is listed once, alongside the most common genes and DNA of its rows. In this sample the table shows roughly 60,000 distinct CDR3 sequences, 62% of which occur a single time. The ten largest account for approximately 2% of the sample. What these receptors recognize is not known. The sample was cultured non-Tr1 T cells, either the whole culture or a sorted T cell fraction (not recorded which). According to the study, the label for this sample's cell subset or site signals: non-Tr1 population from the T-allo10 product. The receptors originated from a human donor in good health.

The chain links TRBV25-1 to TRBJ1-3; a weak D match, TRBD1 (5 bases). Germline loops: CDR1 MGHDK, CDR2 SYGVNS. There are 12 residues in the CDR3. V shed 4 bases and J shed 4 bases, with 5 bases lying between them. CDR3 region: CASSGQGNTIYF. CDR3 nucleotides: TGTGCCAGCAGTGGACAGGGAAACACCATATATTTT.

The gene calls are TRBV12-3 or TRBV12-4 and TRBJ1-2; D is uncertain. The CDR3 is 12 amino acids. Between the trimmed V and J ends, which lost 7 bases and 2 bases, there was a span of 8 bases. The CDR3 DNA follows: TGTGCCAGCATGGCAGTGAACTATGGCTACACCTTC. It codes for CASMAVNYGYTF.

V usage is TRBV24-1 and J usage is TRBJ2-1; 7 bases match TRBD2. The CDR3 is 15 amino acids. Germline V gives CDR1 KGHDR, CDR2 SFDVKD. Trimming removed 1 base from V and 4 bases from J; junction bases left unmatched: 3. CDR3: CATSDFGTKYNEQFF. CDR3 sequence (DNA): TGTGCCACCAGTGATTTTGGGACTAAATACAATGAGCAGTTCTTC.

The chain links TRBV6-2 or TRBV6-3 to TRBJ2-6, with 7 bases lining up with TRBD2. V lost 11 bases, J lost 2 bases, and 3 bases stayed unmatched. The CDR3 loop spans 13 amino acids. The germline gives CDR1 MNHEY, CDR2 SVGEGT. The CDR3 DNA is TGTGCCGCGGCGGGGGCTGGGGCCAACGTCCTGACTTTC. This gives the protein CAAAGAGANVLTF.

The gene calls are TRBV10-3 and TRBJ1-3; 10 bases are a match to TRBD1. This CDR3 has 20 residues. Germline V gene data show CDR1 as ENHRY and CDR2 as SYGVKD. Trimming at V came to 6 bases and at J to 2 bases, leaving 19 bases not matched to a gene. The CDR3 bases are TGTGCCATCAGAGTCCCCAGCCCGACAGGGGGCTCCGGTGCTGGAAACACCATATATTTT. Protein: CAIRVPSPTGGSGAGNTIYF.

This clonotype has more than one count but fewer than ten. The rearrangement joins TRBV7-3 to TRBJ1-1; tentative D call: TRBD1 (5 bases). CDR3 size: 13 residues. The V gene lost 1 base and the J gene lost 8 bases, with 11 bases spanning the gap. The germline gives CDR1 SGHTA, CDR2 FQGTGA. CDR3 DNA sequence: TGTGCCAGCAGCTTAAGAAGAACAGGAGAAGCTTTCTTT. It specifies CASSLRRTGEAFF.

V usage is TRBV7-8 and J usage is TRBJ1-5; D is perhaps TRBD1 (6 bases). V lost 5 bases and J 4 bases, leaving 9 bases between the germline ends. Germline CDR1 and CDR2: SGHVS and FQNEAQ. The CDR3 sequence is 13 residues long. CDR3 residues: CASSTGTNQPQHF. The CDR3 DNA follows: TGTGCCAGCAGCACAGGGACTAATCAGCCCCAGCATTTT.

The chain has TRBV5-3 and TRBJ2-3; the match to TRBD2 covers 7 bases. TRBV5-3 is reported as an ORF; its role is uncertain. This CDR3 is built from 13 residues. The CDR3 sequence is CGEREQCTDTQYF. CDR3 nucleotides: TGTGGGGAGCGGGAACAATGCACAGATACGCAGTATTTT.

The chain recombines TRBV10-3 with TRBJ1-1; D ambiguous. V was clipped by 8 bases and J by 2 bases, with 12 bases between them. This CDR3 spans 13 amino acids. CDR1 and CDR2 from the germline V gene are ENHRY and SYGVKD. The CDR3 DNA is TGTGCCATCCGGGTACACAGAAACACTGAAGCTTTCTTT. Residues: CAIRVHRNTEAFF.

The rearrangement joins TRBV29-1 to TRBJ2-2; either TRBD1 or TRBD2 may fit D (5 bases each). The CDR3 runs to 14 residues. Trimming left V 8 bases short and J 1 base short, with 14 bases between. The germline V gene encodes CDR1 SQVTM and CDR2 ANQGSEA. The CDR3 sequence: CSSTGTKNTGELFF. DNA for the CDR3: TGCAGCAGTACCGGGACCAAGAACACCGGGGAGCTGTTTTTT.

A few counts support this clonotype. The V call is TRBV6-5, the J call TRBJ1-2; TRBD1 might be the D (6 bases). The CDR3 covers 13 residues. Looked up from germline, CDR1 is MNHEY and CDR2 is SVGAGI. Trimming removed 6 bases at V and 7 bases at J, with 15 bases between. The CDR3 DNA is TGTGCCAGCAGCCCCGGGGGGCGGGCTGGCTACACCTTC. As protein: CASSPGGRAGYTF.

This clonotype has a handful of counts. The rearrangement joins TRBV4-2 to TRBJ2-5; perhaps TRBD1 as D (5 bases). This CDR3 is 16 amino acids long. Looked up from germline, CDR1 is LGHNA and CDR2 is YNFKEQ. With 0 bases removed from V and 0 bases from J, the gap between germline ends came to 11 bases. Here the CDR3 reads CASSQEVGANQETQYF. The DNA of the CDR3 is TGTGCCAGCAGCCAAGAGGTTGGGGCAAACCAAGAGACCCAGTACTTC.

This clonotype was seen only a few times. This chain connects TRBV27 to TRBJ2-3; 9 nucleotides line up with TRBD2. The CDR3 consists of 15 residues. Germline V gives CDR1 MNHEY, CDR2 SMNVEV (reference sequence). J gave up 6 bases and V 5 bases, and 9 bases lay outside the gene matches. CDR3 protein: CASSTTTSGGDTQYF. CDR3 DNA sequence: TGTGCCAGCAGTACAACGACTAGCGGAGGGGATACGCAGTATTTT.